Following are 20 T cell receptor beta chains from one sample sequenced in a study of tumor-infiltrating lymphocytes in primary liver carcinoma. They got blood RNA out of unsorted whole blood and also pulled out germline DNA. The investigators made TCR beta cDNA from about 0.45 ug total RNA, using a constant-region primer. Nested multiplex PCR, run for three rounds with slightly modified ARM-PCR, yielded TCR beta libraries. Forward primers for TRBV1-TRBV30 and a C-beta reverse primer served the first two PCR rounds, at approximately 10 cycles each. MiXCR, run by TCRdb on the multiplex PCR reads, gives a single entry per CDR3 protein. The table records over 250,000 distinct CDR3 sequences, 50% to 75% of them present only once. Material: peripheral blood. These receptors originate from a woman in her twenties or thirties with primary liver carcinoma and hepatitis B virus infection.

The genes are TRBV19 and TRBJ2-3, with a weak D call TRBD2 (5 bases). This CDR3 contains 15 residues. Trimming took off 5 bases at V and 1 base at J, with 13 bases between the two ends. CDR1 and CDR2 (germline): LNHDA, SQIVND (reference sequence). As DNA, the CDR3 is TGTGCCAGTAGTTCAAGGAGGCGAGGCACAGATACGCAGTATTTT. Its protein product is CASSSRRRGTDTQYF.

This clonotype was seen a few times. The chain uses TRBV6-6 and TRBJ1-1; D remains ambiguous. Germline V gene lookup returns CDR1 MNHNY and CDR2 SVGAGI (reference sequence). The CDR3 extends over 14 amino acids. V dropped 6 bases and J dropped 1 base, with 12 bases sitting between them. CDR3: CASRDGGGNTEAFF. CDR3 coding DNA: TGTGCCAGCAGGGATGGAGGAGGGAACACTGAAGCTTTCTTT.

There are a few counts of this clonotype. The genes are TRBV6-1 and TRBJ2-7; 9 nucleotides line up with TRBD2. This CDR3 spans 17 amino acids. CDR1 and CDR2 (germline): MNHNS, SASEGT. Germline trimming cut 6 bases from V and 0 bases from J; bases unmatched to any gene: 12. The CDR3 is CASRGRDLAGSSYEQYF. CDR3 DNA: TGTGCCAGCAGGGGGAGAGATCTAGCGGGGAGCTCCTACGAGCAGTACTTC.

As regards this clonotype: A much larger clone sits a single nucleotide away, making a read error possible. The CDR3 coding sequence is TGTGCCAGCAGTTTAGCGGTGAACTCCTACAATGAGCAGTTCTTC. Amino acids: CASSLAVNSYNEQFF. This chain connects TRBV12-3 or TRBV12-4 to TRBJ2-1; the D is unclear. The V end lost 0 bases, the J end lost 0 bases, and 6 bases lay between the germline ends. The CDR3 runs 15 residues.

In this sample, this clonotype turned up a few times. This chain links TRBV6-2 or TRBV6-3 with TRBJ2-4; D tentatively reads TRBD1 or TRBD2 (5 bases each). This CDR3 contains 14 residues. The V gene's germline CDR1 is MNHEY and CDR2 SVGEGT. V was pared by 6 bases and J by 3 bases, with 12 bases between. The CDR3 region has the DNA TGTGCCAGCAGCAACGGGGCAGTCAAAAACATTCAGTACTTC. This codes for CASSNGAVKNIQYF.

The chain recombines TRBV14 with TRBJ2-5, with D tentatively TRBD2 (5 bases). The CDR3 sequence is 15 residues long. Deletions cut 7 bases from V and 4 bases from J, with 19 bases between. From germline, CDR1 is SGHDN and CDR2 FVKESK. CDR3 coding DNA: TGTGCCAGCACCCATGTGCGCGGGCATGGAGAGACCCAGTACTTC. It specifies CASTHVRGHGETQYF.

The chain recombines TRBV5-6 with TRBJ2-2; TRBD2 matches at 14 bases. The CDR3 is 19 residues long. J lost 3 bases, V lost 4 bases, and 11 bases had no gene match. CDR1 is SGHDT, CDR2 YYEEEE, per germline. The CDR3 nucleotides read TGTGCCAGCAGCCTCAGGACTAGCGGGAGGCGCGTGGACACCGGGGAGCTGTTTTTT. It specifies CASSLRTSGRRVDTGELFF.

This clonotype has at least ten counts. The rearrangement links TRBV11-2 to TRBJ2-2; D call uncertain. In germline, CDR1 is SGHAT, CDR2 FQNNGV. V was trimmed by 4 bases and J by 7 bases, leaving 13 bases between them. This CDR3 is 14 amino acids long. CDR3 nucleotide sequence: TGTGCCAGCAGCTCACGTAGCCTGGGCGGGGAGCTGTTTTTT. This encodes CASSSRSLGGELFF.

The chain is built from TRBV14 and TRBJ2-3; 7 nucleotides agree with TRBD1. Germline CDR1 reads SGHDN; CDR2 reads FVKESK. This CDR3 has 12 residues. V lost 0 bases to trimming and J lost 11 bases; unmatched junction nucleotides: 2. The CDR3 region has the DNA TGTGCCAGCAGCCAAGATCCAGGGGGGCAGTATTTT. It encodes CASSQDPGGQYF.

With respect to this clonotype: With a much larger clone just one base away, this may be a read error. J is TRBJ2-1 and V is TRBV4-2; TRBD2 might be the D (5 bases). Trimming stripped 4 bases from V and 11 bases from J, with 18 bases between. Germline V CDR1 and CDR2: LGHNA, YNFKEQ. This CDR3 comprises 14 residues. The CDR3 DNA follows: TGTGCCAGCAGCCGGACTGAGCCACATGAAAAGCAGTTCTTC. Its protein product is CASSRTEPHEKQFF.

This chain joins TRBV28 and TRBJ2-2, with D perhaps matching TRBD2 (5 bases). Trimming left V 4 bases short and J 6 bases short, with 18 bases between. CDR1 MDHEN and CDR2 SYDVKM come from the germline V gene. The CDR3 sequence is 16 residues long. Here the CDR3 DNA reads TGTGCCAGCAGTTCGTCCCGGAGGAGGTGGCCCGGGGAGCTGTTTTTT. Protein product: CASSSSRRRWPGELFF.

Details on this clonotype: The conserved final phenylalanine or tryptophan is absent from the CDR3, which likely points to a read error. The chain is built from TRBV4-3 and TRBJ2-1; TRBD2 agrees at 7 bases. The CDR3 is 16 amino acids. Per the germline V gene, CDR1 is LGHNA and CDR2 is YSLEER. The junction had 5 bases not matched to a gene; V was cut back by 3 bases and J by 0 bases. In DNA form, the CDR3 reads TGCGCCAGCAGCCAGGAAGCGGGAAGCTCCTACAATGAGCAGTTCTTA. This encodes CASSQEAGSSYNEQFL.

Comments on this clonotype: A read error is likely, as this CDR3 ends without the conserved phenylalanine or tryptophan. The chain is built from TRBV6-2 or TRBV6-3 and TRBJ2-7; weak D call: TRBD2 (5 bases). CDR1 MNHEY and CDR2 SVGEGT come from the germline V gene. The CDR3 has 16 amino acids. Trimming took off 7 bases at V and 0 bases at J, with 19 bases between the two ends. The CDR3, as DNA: TGTGCCAGCAATTCCCTCGCGAGCGGACGCTCCTACGAGCAGTACTCC. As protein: CASNSLASGRSYEQYS.

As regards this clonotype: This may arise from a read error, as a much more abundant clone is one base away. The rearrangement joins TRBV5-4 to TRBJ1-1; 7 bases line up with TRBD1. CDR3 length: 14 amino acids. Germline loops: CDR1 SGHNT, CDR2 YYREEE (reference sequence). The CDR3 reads CASSLKGARTEVFF. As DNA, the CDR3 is TGTGCCAGCAGCTTGAAGGGGGCCCGCACTGAAGTTTTCTTT.

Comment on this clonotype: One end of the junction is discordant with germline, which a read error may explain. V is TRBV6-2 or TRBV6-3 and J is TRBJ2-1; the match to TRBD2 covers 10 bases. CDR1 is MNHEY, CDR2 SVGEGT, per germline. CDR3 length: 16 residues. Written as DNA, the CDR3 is TGTGCCAGCAGTCAATCACTAGCGGGATTAGCCAATGAGCAGTCCTTC. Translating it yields CASSQSLAGLANEQSF.

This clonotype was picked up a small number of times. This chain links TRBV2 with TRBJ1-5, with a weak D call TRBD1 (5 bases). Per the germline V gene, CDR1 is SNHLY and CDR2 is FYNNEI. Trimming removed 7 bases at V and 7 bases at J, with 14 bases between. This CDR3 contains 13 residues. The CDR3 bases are TGTGCCAGCACCACAAGAAGGGGCCAGCCCCAGCATTTT. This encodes CASTTRRGQPQHF.

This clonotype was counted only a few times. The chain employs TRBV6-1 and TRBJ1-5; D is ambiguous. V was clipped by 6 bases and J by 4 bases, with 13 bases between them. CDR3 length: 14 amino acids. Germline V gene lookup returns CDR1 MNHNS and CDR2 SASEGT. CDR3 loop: CASRRNGSNQPQHF. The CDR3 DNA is TGTGCCAGCAGGAGGAATGGAAGTAATCAGCCCCAGCATTTT.

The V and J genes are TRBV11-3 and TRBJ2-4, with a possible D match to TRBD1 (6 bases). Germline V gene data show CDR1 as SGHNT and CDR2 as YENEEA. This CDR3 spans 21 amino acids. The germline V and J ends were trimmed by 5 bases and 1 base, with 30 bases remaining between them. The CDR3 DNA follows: TGTGCCAGCAGCCAATACACCTCGGGACACAGTTTAACCGTGGCCAAAAACATTCAGTACTTC. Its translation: CASSQYTSGHSLTVAKNIQYF.

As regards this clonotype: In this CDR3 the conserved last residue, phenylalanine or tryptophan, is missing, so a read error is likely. As DNA, the CDR3 is TGTGCCAGCATCTTATATGGGCGGGAGACCCAGTACATC. Encoded protein: CASILYGRETQYI. The chain employs TRBV11-2 and TRBJ2-5, with D hard to call. The CDR3 loop spans 13 amino acids. Germline values: CDR1 SGHAT, CDR2 FQNNGV.

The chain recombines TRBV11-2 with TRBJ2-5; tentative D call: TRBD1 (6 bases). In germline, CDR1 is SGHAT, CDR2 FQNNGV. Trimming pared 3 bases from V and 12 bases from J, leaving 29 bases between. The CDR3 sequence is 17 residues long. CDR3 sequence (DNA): TGTGCCAGCAGCTTTCGTATAGTCCCCACAGGGCAAGAGATCAAGTACTTC. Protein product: CASSFRIVPTGQEIKYF.